Listed below are T cell receptor beta chains from one sample, sequenced in a study of blood T cell repertoires in COVID-19. Assay used: immunoSEQ multiplex PCR; TCRdb lists only in-frame clones, some missing. The table shows roughly 76,000 clones, with 75% to 95% occurring only once. Sequenced material: peripheral blood. The receptors stem from a woman aged 55 to 70 with active COVID-19. Both conserved end residues are part of each CDR3. A D gene is named only where the DNA matches it firmly. Some rows have no size entry. The others give once, few or many, or a class for an expanded clone.

j_call: TRBJ2-7; v_call: TRBV18; d_call: TRBD1; clone_size: -; cdr3_nt: TGTGCCAGCTCACCGGGGACAGGGGACTACGAGCAGTACTTC; cdr3_aa: CASSPGTGDYEQYF
j_call: TRBJ2-1; v_call: TRBV18; d_call: TRBD2; clone_size: -; cdr3_nt: TGTGCCAGCTCACGAACCTCTAGCGGGGGTTACTACAATGAGCAGTTCTTC; cdr3_aa: CASSRTSSGGYYNEQFF
j_call: TRBJ2-7; v_call: TRBV12-3/TRBV12-4; d_call: -; clone_size: -; cdr3_nt: TGTGCCAGCAGTTTCTATCTAGACGAGCAGTACTTC; cdr3_aa: CASSFYLDEQYF
j_call: TRBJ2-3; v_call: TRBV19; d_call: TRBD2; clone_size: -; cdr3_nt: TGTGCCAGTAGTAGGGCGGGAGGCGCAGATACGCAGTATTTT; cdr3_aa: CASSRAGGADTQYF
j_call: TRBJ2-1; v_call: TRBV5-1; d_call: TRBD2; clone_size: few; cdr3_nt: TGCGCCAGCAGCGGCAGGACTAGCACAAACAATGAGCAGTTCTTC; cdr3_aa: CASSGRTSTNNEQFF
j_call: TRBJ2-7; v_call: TRBV6-5; d_call: -; clone_size: -; cdr3_nt: TGTGCCAGCACCGAAGACAGGAGAGCCTACGAGCAGTACTTC; cdr3_aa: CASTEDRRAYEQYF
j_call: TRBJ1-5; v_call: TRBV19; d_call: TRBD1; clone_size: -; cdr3_nt: TGTGCCAGTAGTCTACAGGGGGTGAATCAGCCCCAGCATTTT; cdr3_aa: CASSLQGVNQPQHF
j_call: TRBJ2-7; v_call: TRBV5-4; d_call: -; clone_size: -; cdr3_nt: TGTGCCAGCAGCTTGAATCCGGCGGGAAGGAGCGAGCAGTACTTC; cdr3_aa: CASSLNPAGRSEQYF
j_call: TRBJ2-7; v_call: TRBV11-2; d_call: TRBD1; clone_size: -; cdr3_nt: TGTGCCAGCAGCTTAGGCGGGACAGGGCATCTCGAGCAGTACTTC; cdr3_aa: CASSLGGTGHLEQYF
j_call: TRBJ2-1; v_call: TRBV29-1; d_call: -; clone_size: -; cdr3_nt: TGCAGCGCCTCGGACATTTACAATGAGCAGTTCTTC; cdr3_aa: CSASDIYNEQFF
j_call: TRBJ1-1; v_call: TRBV10-2; d_call: -; clone_size: few; cdr3_nt: TGCGCCAGCAGTGAGGCAGGGTGGACTGAAGCTTTCTTT; cdr3_aa: CASSEAGWTEAFF
j_call: TRBJ2-7; v_call: TRBV5-1; d_call: TRBD1; clone_size: -; cdr3_nt: TGCGCCAGCAGCTCGCGCCGGGACAGGGGGTTCGAGCAGTACTTC; cdr3_aa: CASSSRRDRGFEQYF
j_call: TRBJ2-7; v_call: TRBV5-6; d_call: -; clone_size: -; cdr3_nt: TGTGCCAGCAGCTTGGCCCCGGGGGGCCGCTACGAGCAGTACTTC; cdr3_aa: CASSLAPGGRYEQYF